A selection of T cell receptor beta chains follows, all from one sample in a study of blood T cell repertoires in COVID-19. Assay used: immunoSEQ multiplex PCR; TCRdb lists only in-frame clones, some missing. The data hold around 100,000 clones, with approximately 91% observed a single time. Sequencing input: peripheral blood. These receptor sequences come from a human donor in a cohort sampled during active COVID-19. The CDR3 runs from the conserved cysteine through the conserved F or W. Clone size, where shown, is once, few, many, or a class for clones that have expanded.

CDR3 protein,V gene,clone size,J gene
CAWKKRGGHGETQYF,TRBV30,-,TRBJ2-5
CASSPRDRAWGYTF,TRBV5-5,-,TRBJ1-2
CASSLFGGLYGYTF,TRBV28,-,TRBJ1-2
CASSQAGQGSDTQYF,TRBV4-1,-,TRBJ2-3
CASSLLRVPTDTQYF,TRBV11-1,-,TRBJ2-3
CASTNRVIGNTIYF,TRBV6-6,-,TRBJ1-3
CASSDRLTDTQYF,TRBV10-1,-,TRBJ2-3
CASSSTGLAGETQYF,TRBV6-2/TRBV6-3,-,TRBJ2-5
CATRTGTYNSPLHF,TRBV4-2,-,TRBJ1-6
CASSPRTSGGDIDNEQFF,TRBV7-4,-,TRBJ2-1
CASSSNSNSPLHF,TRBV5-1,-,TRBJ1-6
CASSEALGTGGNYGYTF,TRBV6-1,-,TRBJ1-2
CASSQQGQAYNEQFF,TRBV3-1/TRBV3-2,once,TRBJ2-1
CASGRGQGTDTQYF,TRBV12-5,-,TRBJ2-3
CASRTTGAGGYTF,TRBV6-5,once,TRBJ1-2
CASSYRQGWNSPLHF,TRBV27,-,TRBJ1-6
CASRAAAPVDYGYTF,TRBV19,-,TRBJ1-2
CASSLQGTDNEKLFF,TRBV5-4,-,TRBJ1-4
CASSQRDRRYQETQYF,TRBV4-1,-,TRBJ2-5
CASSVWDRANYGYTF,TRBV9,-,TRBJ1-2
CASSVGLAGRNQETQYF,TRBV9,-,TRBJ2-5
CASSPEDRVANYGYTF,TRBV7-2,once,TRBJ1-2
CASSLGLVPYEQYF,TRBV7-8,-,TRBJ2-7
CASSIRQGRRPNYGYTF,TRBV19,-,TRBJ1-2
CASSEPGTGGNEQYF,TRBV6-1,-,TRBJ2-7
CASSPRDRGRRNTIYF,TRBV3-1/TRBV3-2,once,TRBJ1-3
CASSPSRKLFF,TRBV5-8,-,TRBJ1-4
CASSFGPTGNNEQFF,TRBV7-3,-,TRBJ2-1
CASSSTGTGVGEQYF,TRBV6-6,-,TRBJ2-7
CASSQDLLGAPGYGYTF,TRBV4-3,-,TRBJ1-2
CASSVRSPQETQYF,TRBV6-6,-,TRBJ2-5
CASSTLPSYEQYF,TRBV19,-,TRBJ2-7
CASRQDTEAFF,TRBV5-1,-,TRBJ1-1
CASSSHLSSYNEQFF,TRBV28,-,TRBJ2-1
CASSQDIAGGLYEQYF,TRBV4-3,-,TRBJ2-7
CASSLLGYNEQFF,TRBV27,-,TRBJ2-1
CASSLVAGGGNEQFF,TRBV5-1,-,TRBJ2-1
CSVEEGGPSIQYF,TRBV29-1,-,TRBJ2-5
CAWSVSSREDAFF,TRBV30,-,TRBJ1-1
CASSQQGIGTDTQYF,TRBV4-1,-,TRBJ2-3
CASGLESVATEAFF,TRBV12-5,-,TRBJ1-1
CASSSGLGPAEQYF,TRBV28,-,TRBJ2-7
CASRSGRNQPQHF,TRBV28,-,TRBJ1-5
CASSVRSAGGHNEQFF,TRBV9,-,TRBJ2-1
CATSVSRMNTGELFF,TRBV24-1,-,TRBJ2-2
CASSYSAGRGYTF,TRBV6-2/TRBV6-3,-,TRBJ1-2
CAISESILAGGTDTQYF,TRBV10-3,-,TRBJ2-3
CASRRLAENYNEQFF,TRBV10-1,few,TRBJ2-1
CASSKSGGGYGYTF,TRBV19,once,TRBJ1-2
CASRSRGRGTEAFF,TRBV6-5,-,TRBJ1-1